This passage covers 22 T cell receptor beta chains from one sample sequenced in a study of cytomegalovirus exposure and HLA in healthy donors. PCR was performed using 60 Vbeta and 13 Jbeta primers. The protocol was immunoSEQ multiplex PCR, while the TCRdb copy is restricted to in-frame clones and leaves out a portion. The sample yields nearly 110,000 clones, about two thirds seen once. The source material was PBMCs. The receptors here all came from a boy younger than 18 in good health and CMV-seronegative.

This rearrangement joins TRBV7-6 to TRBJ2-5; D call uncertain. Germline lookup yields CDR1 SGHVS and CDR2 FNYEAQ. There are 13 residues in the CDR3. Between the trimmed V and J ends, which lost 1 base and 2 bases, there was a span of 5 bases. For the CDR3, the DNA is TGTGCCAGCAGCTTAGAGCTACAAGAGACCCAGTACTTC. This translates into CASSLELQETQYF.

J is TRBJ2-7 and V is TRBV7-3; 7 bases fit TRBD2. The V and J ends lost 8 bases and 0 bases, in that order; junction bases with no gene match: 7. The germline V gene has CDR1 SGHTA and CDR2 FQGTGA. The CDR3 runs 14 residues. The CDR3 loop reads CASARGGGSYEQYF. Written as DNA, the CDR3 is TGTGCCAGCGCCCGGGGCGGGGGCTCCTACGAGCAGTACTTC.

In its sample, this clone was seen a few times. This chain connects TRBV7-2 to TRBJ2-5, with TRBD2 identical over 14 bases. The CDR3 sequence is 16 residues long. With V trimmed by 5 bases and J by 5 bases, 7 bases remained unmatched. From germline, CDR1 is SGHTA and CDR2 FQGNSA. CDR3 sequence: CASSTRLAGGGETQYF. DNA for the CDR3: TGTGCCAGCAGCACCCGACTAGCGGGGGGGGGTGAGACCCAGTACTTC.

The chain employs TRBV27 and TRBJ2-7; no reliable D call. The CDR3 runs to 12 residues. V lost 5 bases to trimming and J lost 3 bases, with 8 bases between them. The germline V gene encodes CDR1 MNHEY and CDR2 SMNVEV (reference sequence). The CDR3 is CASSQAGYEQYF. The DNA for the CDR3 is TGTGCCAGCAGTCAGGCTGGCTACGAGCAGTACTTC.

V usage is TRBV30 and J usage is TRBJ1-4; D possibly corresponds to TRBD1 (6 bases). The V end lost 5 bases, the J end lost 0 bases, and 10 bases lay between the germline ends. Germline CDR1 reads GTSNPN; CDR2 reads SVGIG (reference sequence). The CDR3 is 14 residues long. The CDR3 DNA sequence: TGTGCCTGGGAAAGGACAGCAACTAATGAAAAACTGTTTTTT. Translated, it gives CAWERTATNEKLFF.

The chain recombines TRBV10-2 with TRBJ1-1; 7 bases align to TRBD1. The CDR3 runs 14 residues. The V gene's germline CDR1 is WSHSY and CDR2 SAAADI. V was clipped by 6 bases and J by 6 bases; unmatched bases: 10. The CDR3 sequence is CASSNTGDRAEAFF. DNA for the CDR3: TGCGCCAGCAGCAATACAGGGGATCGGGCTGAAGCTTTCTTT.

The V gene is TRBV6-5, the J gene TRBJ2-7; tentative D call: TRBD2 (5 bases). This CDR3 comprises 13 residues. V gave up 2 bases and J gave up 7 bases, with 12 bases separating them. Germline assignment: CDR1 MNHEY and CDR2 SVGAGI. The CDR3 region is CASSYEGSVEQYF. For the CDR3, the DNA is TGTGCCAGCAGTTACGAGGGATCAGTAGAGCAGTACTTC.

V gene TRBV5-6 combines with J gene TRBJ2-2, with D maybe TRBD2 (6 bases). Germline V gives CDR1 SGHDT, CDR2 YYEEEE. V dropped 3 bases and J dropped 4 bases, with 19 bases sitting between them. This CDR3 has 17 residues. CDR3 protein: CASSWRVRSGSTGELFF. As DNA, the CDR3 is TGTGCCAGCAGCTGGAGGGTCAGGTCCGGGTCCACCGGGGAGCTGTTTTTT.

J is TRBJ1-5 and V is TRBV6-1; D unresolved. V was trimmed by 4 bases and J by 0 bases, leaving 10 bases between them. Germline CDR1 reads MNHNS; CDR2 reads SASEGT. The CDR3 sequence is 15 residues long. CDR3 loop: CASSGNSYSNQPQHF. The DNA of the CDR3 is TGTGCCAGCAGTGGCAACAGTTATAGCAATCAGCCCCAGCATTTT.

In DNA, the CDR3 is TGCGCCAGCAGCCCCTATGGGACAGGGGGTGAAAAACTGTTTTTT. This sequence encodes CASSPYGTGGEKLFF. This sequence joins TRBV4-1 and TRBJ1-4, with 11 bases that match TRBD1. The CDR3 has 15 residues. The germline CDR1 and CDR2 sequences are MGHRA and YSYEKL. The ends lost 4 bases at V and 7 bases at J; junction bases unmatched: 5.

The V and J genes are TRBV5-1 and TRBJ2-5, with 8 positions matching TRBD2. The CDR3 sequence is 14 residues long. V shed 7 bases, J shed 4 bases, and the junction held 9 bases outside the gene matches. CDR1 is SGHRS and CDR2 is YFSETQ in the germline V gene. CDR3 DNA: TGCGCCAGCGCACGGGGGGGCTTGGGAGAGACCCAGTACTTC. Protein: CASARGGLGETQYF.

This clone was detected a few times. This sequence joins TRBV10-3 and TRBJ2-1; 8 bases are shared with TRBD2. The CDR3 has 15 residues. The ends lost 2 bases at V and 2 bases at J; junction bases unmatched: 2. Per germline, CDR1 ENHRY and CDR2 SYGVKD. The CDR3 is CAISEAGGTYNEQFF. CDR3 nucleotides: TGTGCCATCAGTGAGGCGGGGGGCACCTACAATGAGCAGTTCTTC.

The V call is TRBV4-1, the J call TRBJ1-1, with 7 bases fitting TRBD1. The germline gives CDR1 MGHRA, CDR2 YSYEKL. J lost 4 bases, V lost 7 bases, and 6 bases had no gene match. The length of the CDR3 is 13 residues. The CDR3 sequence is CASKGQKGTEAFF. CDR3 DNA sequence: TGCGCCAGCAAGGGACAGAAGGGCACTGAAGCTTTCTTT.

The V gene is TRBV6-5, the J gene TRBJ1-1; tentatively, D is TRBD1 (6 bases). The V gene's germline CDR1 is MNHEY and CDR2 SVGAGI. The CDR3 loop spans 14 amino acids. V lost 6 bases to trimming and J lost 3 bases, with 14 bases between them. The CDR3 here is CASRQQGWDTEAFF. CDR3 sequence (DNA): TGTGCCAGCAGGCAACAGGGTTGGGACACTGAAGCTTTCTTT.

Here the CDR3 reads CASSGHGGRGGELFF. CDR3 in DNA: TGTGCCAGCAGCGGCCATGGGGGGAGAGGCGGGGAGCTGTTTTTT. The chain combines TRBV9 with TRBJ2-2; a weak D match, TRBD2 (6 bases). Trimming removed 3 bases at V and 7 bases at J, with 16 bases between. The germline V gene has CDR1 SGDLS and CDR2 YYNGEE. This CDR3 is built from 15 residues.

The rearrangement uses TRBV28 and TRBJ1-1; 7 positions agree with TRBD1. Germline-derived CDR1 and CDR2 are MDHEN and SYDVKM. The CDR3 runs to 13 residues. J lost 5 bases, V lost 8 bases, and 8 bases had no gene match. CDR3 residues: CASFNRGWTEAFF. CDR3 nucleotides: TGTGCCAGCTTCAACAGGGGTTGGACTGAAGCTTTCTTT.

In this sample, this clone turned up a few times. Within the sample, other DNA sequences also encode this same CDR3. CDR3 nucleotides: TGTGCCAGCAGCTTAGGTCGCGGGGGTACAGATACGCAGTATTTT. It translates to CASSLGRGGTDTQYF. The chain employs TRBV7-2 and TRBJ2-3; 7 nucleotides align to TRBD2. V lost 1 base, J lost 3 bases, and 4 bases stayed unmatched. CDR3 length: 15 residues. The V gene's germline CDR1 is SGHTA and CDR2 FQGNSA.

This clone appeared once. The chain links TRBV15 to TRBJ2-5, with 13 nucleotides matching TRBD2. CDR3 length: 14 amino acids. The V gene end was trimmed by 4 bases and the J gene end by 11 bases; junction bases not matched to a gene: 7. CDR1 is LNHNV, CDR2 YYDKDF, per germline (reference sequence). The CDR3 loop reads CATSIGTSGIGQYF. The CDR3 DNA is TGTGCCACCAGCATTGGGACTAGCGGGATCGGGCAGTACTTC.

The rearrangement links TRBV19 to TRBJ1-2, with 7 bases aligning to TRBD1. Germline V gene data show CDR1 as LNHDA and CDR2 as SQIVND (reference sequence). V trimming: 6 bases; J trimming: 7 bases; junction bases outside the gene matches: 23. The CDR3 is 18 amino acids. The CDR3 DNA follows: TGTGCCAGTAGCCGACAGGGAAGCTCCTCTTATACATCTAGTGGCTACACCTTC. Its protein is CASSRQGSSSYTSSGYTF.

This chain connects TRBV2 to TRBJ2-7; the D gene is possibly TRBD1 (6 bases). Trimming cost V 10 bases and J 0 bases, with 13 bases left between them. Germline CDR1 is SNHLY and CDR2 is FYNNEI. The CDR3 covers 13 residues. The CDR3 nucleotides read TGTGCCATCCGACAGGACAGCTCCTACGAGCAGTACTTC. Translating it yields CAIRQDSSYEQYF.

This clone was picked up a small number of times. The chain joins TRBV6-4 to TRBJ2-2, with TRBD2 matching 10 bases. The CDR3 spans 14 residues. The germline V gene encodes CDR1 MRHNA and CDR2 SNTAGT. V shed 4 bases, J shed 4 bases, and the junction held 0 bases outside the gene matches. CDR3: CASSASGSTGELFF. For the CDR3, the DNA is TGTGCCAGCAGTGCTAGCGGGAGCACCGGGGAGCTGTTTTTT.

V is TRBV27 and J is TRBJ1-2, with D perhaps matching TRBD1 (5 bases). V lost 2 bases, J lost 6 bases, and 10 bases lay in between. The CDR3 loop spans 13 amino acids. Germline values: CDR1 MNHEY, CDR2 SMNVEV (reference sequence). This CDR3 is CASSLRGRDGYTF. DNA for the CDR3: TGTGCCAGCAGTTTACGGGGGAGAGATGGCTACACCTTC.